This T cell receptor (beta chain) was found in a study of T cells after yellow fever vaccination. Using its own MiXCR run on the 5' RACE reads, TCRdb lists one record per CDR3 protein. The table includes 250,000 to 350,000 distinct CDR3 sequences, around 4.5% detected once. This clonotype was recorded at least ten times. The CDR3 runs to 12 residues. Between the trimmed V and J ends, which lost 4 bases and 10 bases, there was a span of 13 bases. Germline lookup yields CDR1 SEHNR and CDR2 FQNEAQ (reference sequence). The chain links TRBV7-9 to TRBJ1-1; D perhaps matches TRBD1 (6 bases). This specimen consisted of PBMCs, obtained 15 days after the yellow fever booster vaccination. The receptor comes from a man aged 18-30 years who received the YFV17D yellow fever vaccine. CDR3 DNA sequence: TGTGCCAGCAGCTCCCAGGGGTTTGTAGCTTTCTTT. This gives the protein CASSSQGFVAFF.